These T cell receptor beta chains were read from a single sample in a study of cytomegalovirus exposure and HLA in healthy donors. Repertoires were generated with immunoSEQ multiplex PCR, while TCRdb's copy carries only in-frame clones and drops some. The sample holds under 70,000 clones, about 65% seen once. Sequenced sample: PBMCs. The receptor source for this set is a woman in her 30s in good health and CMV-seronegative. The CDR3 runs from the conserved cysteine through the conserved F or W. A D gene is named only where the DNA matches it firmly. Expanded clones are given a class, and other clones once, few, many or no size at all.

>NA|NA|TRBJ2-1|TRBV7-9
CASAEGSSYNEQFF
TGTGCCAGCGCAGAGGGAAGCTCCTACAATGAGCAGTTCTTC
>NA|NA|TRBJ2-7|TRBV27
CASSLSSSTYEQYF
TGTGCCAGCAGTTTATCGTCTAGCACATACGAGCAGTACTTC
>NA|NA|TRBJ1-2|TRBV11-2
CASSPIRGGFGYTF
TGTGCCAGCAGCCCTATTCGGGGGGGGTTTGGCTACACCTTC
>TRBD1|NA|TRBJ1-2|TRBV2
CASRADRGLFNYGYTF
TGTGCCAGCAGGGCCGACAGGGGGCTTTTTAACTATGGCTACACCTTC
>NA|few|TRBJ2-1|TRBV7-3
CASSPRGGRYNEQFF
TGTGCCAGCAGCCCAAGGGGGGGGAGATACAATGAGCAGTTCTTC
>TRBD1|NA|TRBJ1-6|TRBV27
CASSWDRESPLHF
TGTGCCAGCAGTTGGGACAGGGAATCACCCCTCCACTTT
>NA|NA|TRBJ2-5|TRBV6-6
CASSRQVQETQYF
TGTGCCAGCAGCCGACAAGTACAAGAGACCCAGTACTTC
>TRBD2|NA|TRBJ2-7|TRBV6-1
CASRQDSGGNEQYF
TGTGCCAGCAGGCAAGACAGCGGGGGGAACGAGCAGTACTTC
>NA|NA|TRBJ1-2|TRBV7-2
CASSLERDNYGYTF
TGTGCCAGCAGCTTAGAGCGGGATAACTATGGCTACACCTTC
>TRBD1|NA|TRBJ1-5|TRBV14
CASSAGGNSNQPQHF
TGTGCCAGCAGCGCAGGGGGCAACAGCAATCAGCCCCAGCATTTT
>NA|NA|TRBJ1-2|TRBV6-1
CASSPEANYGYTF
TGTGCCAGCAGCCCAGAAGCTAACTATGGCTACACCTTC
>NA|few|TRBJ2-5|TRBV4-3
CASSQDTGKGETQYF
TGCGCCAGCAGCCAAGATACGGGAAAAGGAGAGACCCAGTACTTC
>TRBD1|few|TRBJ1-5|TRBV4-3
CASSQDRGNQPQHF
TGCGCCAGCAGCCAAGACAGGGGGAATCAGCCCCAGCATTTT
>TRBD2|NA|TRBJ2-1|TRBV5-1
CASSSGTSGYNEQFF
TGCGCCAGCAGCTCCGGGACTAGCGGCTACAATGAGCAGTTCTTC
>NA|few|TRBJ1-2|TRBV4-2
CASSQEGLRTNYGYTF
TGTGCCAGCAGCCAAGAGGGACTAAGGACTAACTATGGCTACACCTTC
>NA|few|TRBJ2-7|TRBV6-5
CASSDWGRSYEQYF
TGTGCCAGCAGTGATTGGGGGCGCTCCTACGAGCAGTACTTC
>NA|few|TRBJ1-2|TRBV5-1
CASSSAASYGYTF
TGCGCCAGCAGCTCGGCAGCTAGCTATGGCTACACCTTC
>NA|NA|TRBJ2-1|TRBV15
CATSRGGDSYNEQFF
TGTGCCACCAGCAGAGGGGGCGACTCCTACAATGAGCAGTTCTTC
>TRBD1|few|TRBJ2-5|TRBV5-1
CASSGQVGETQYF
TGCGCCAGCAGCGGACAGGTCGGGGAGACCCAGTACTTC
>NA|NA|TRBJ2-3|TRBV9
CASSVGVGARMTDTQYF
TGTGCCAGCAGCGTCGGAGTGGGGGCCAGGATGACAGATACGCAGTATTTT
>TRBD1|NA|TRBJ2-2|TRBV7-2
CASSAAGTGSLRGAVF
TGTGCCAGCAGCGCCGCCGGGACAGGGTCCCTCCGGGGAGCTGTTTTT
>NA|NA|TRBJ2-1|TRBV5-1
CASSQGSLEQFF
TGTGCCAGCAGTCAGGGGTCGCTAGAGCAGTTCTTC
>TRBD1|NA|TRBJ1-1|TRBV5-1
CASSTSGTGDTEAFF
TGCGCCAGCAGCACGTCCGGGACAGGAGACACCGAAGCTTTCTTT
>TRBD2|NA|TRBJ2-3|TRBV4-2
CASSLFGGSSTDTQYF
TGTGCCAGCAGCCTGTTCGGGGGGTCTTCCACAGATACGCAGTATTTT
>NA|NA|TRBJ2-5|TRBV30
CAWSVRVRETQYF
TGTGCCTGGAGTGTACGGGTCCGGGAGACCCAGTACTTC
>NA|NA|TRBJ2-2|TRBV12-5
CASGLLTRTGELFF
TGTGCTAGTGGTTTGCTAACGAGGACCGGGGAGCTGTTTTTT
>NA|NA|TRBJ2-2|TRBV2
CASSERGLGTGELFF
TGTGCCAGCAGTGAAAGGGGGTTGGGCACCGGGGAGCTGTTTTTT
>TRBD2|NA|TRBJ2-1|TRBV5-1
CASRPGGASYNEQFF
TGCGCCAGCCGACCCGGGGGGGCCTCCTACAATGAGCAGTTCTTC
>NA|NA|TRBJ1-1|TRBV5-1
CASSLVRVTDTEAFF
TGCGCCAGCAGCTTGGTTCGGGTAACGGACACTGAAGCTTTCTTT